This TCR beta chain was recorded in a study of CD8+CD57+ T cells in acquired aplastic anemia. Genomic DNA, serving as template, underwent TCR beta VDJ and CDR3 profiling. TCRdb redid the calling of the reads with MiXCR, one entry per CDR3 protein. The table shows approximately 58,000 distinct CDR3 sequences, with approximately 52% occurring only once. CDR3 length equals 14 residues. Germline V CDR1 and CDR2: MNHEY, SVGEGT. V lost 7 bases to trimming and J lost 5 bases, with 17 bases between them. CD8+CD57+ cell expansion, shown by flow cytometry, had occurred in the patients selected for sequencing. This clonotype was found a few times. A clone one base away is much larger, so this may be a read error.

This clonotype originated in a human donor with aplastic anemia. What was sequenced was sorted CD4+, CD8+, or CD8+CD57+ T cells (not recorded which) from PBMCs. The rearrangement joins TRBV6-2 or TRBV6-3 to TRBJ1-1; D is perhaps TRBD1 (5 bases). The CDR3 sequence: CASKPKGLETEAFF. CDR3 DNA: TGTGCCAGCAAACCCAAGGGGCTGGAAACTGAAGCTTTCTTT.